This entry is about one TCR beta chain. Its specific antigen is unknown. Base qualities are not recorded, but no much larger clone differs from it by a single base. Library creation used the immunoSEQ multiplex PCR assay. The immuneACCESS repertoire file appears here via TCRdb, limited to in-frame rearrangements. These files lack a portion of the clones; in checked studies, under half of the deficit traces to unresolved V genes, and the cause of the others is not known. Within this sample are approximately 490,000 clones, with about 84% of them counted one time only. The ten largest clones add up to around 0.013% of the sample. The data belong to a study of shared T cell receptors in the human thymus listed by TCRdb under 2021. General notes on the study: The study examined how self-reactive, shared T-cell receptor alpha chains are generated in the human thymus.

The data were also submitted as part of a second study, on human thymus T cells. The second study's paper adds: Donors were immunologically healthy infants undergoing open corrective cardiac surgery for congenital heart defects in Finland. Thymus tissue was collected as surgical resects that were removed during corrective cardiac surgery. Usage of V and J gene segments appeared to be biased in both the thymic and the peripheral blood repertoires. The related research found that thymic TCR repertoires overlapped highly between unrelated individuals. The study used eight infant thymus samples plus four related peripheral blood samples to characterize TCR alpha and beta repertoires. The cohort included six male and two female infants, with donor ages spanning 7 to 244 days. Thymocytes were mechanically released from the tissue and were stored as pellets of roughly 9-33 million cells at -70 degrees C. A QIAsymphony instrument was used to extract genomic DNA from the frozen cell pellets. The immunoSEQ multiplex PCR assay was used to amplify the TCRB and TCRAD loci from a standardized amount of quality-controlled genomic DNA. The V(D)J region was spanned by amplicons of a length sufficient to cover the CDR3 and to identify V and J genes. Through the commercial immunoSEQ service, the amplicons were sequenced on an Illumina platform. Primer bias and sequencing errors were corrected as previously described, and TCRAD and TCRB were defined on the basis of the IMGT database. Repertoires were analysed with immunoSEQ Analyzer 3.0 and VDJTools, covering basic statistics, V/J segment usage, diversity estimates, rarefaction and pairwise overlap. To estimate diversity, the Chao1, ChaoE, Efron-Thisted, Shannon and inverse Simpson indices were applied, and diversity was also estimated on datasets down-sampled to the smallest sample. Repertoire overlap was determined by strict matching of CDR3 nucleotide sequence, V gene and J gene, and Jaccard-based multidimensional scaling clustering was applied. On average, thymus samples yielded 800,000 or so unique TCRB clonotypes, whereas blood samples yielded approximately 90,000.

The sequencing sample was made of thymocytes. The sequence was collected from a boy in the first two years of life with a congenital heart defect. Donor details come from another sample of the same person, matched by shared clones.

The DNA sequence is as follows: TGTGCCAGCTGCGGGACAGGAACCTACGAGCAGTACTTC. Translated, it gives CASCGTGTYEQYF. The sequence is built from TRBV2 and TRBJ2-7, with 8 central nucleotides matching TRBD1. Including the terminal cysteine and phenylalanine, the CDR3 comprises 13 residues. Of all the DNA, just the CDR3 is kept, 39 bases in frame from base 1. Trimming leaves V shorter by 8 bases and J shorter by 2 bases, with the junction holding 5 bases beyond the gene matches. CDR1 and CDR2 are read off the germline V gene as SNHLY and FYNNEI.